This T cell receptor (beta chain) appears in the sequencing data of a study of blood T cell repertoires in COVID-19. V shed 0 bases and J shed 5 bases, with 14 bases lying between them. Germline values: CDR1 LGHNA, CDR2 YNFKEQ. This CDR3 region has 16 residues. Only in-frame clones appear in the TCRdb table, and some are missing; sequencing was by immunoSEQ multiplex PCR. The top ten clones hold 7.8% of a sample with about 480,000 clones, 70% to 90% of them seen once. The chain joins TRBV4-2 to TRBJ2-1, with D unresolved. The sequenced material came from peripheral blood. The sequence was collected from a woman aged 45-59 years with COVID-19, enrolled during active disease. This chain's CDR3 is CASSQDTNPLHNEQFF. The CDR3 nucleotides are TGTGCCAGCAGCCAAGATACTAACCCCCTCCACAATGAGCAGTTCTTC.